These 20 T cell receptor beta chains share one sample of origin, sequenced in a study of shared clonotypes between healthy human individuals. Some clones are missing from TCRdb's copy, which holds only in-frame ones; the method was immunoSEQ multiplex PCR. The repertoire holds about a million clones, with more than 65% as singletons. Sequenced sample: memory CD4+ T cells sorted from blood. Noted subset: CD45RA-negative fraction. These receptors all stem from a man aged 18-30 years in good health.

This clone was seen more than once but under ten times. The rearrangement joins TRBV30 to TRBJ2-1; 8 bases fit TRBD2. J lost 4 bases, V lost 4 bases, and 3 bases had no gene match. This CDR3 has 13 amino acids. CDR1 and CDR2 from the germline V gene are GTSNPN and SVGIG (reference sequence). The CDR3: CAWTSGSYNEQFF. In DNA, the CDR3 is TGTGCCTGGACGAGCGGGAGTTACAATGAGCAGTTCTTC.

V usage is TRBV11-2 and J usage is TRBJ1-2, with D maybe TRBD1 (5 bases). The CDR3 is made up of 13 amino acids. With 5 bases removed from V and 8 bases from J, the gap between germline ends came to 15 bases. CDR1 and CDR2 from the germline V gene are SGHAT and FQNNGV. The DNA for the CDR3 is TGTGCCAGCAGCCCACGAGTCGGGGACGGCTACACCTTC. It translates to CASSPRVGDGYTF.

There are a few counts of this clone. In DNA, the CDR3 is TGTGCCTATTCAACAGGGAAAGGGAATAGCAATCAGCCCCAGCATTTT. The encoded protein is CAYSTGKGNSNQPQHF. This rearrangement joins TRBV30 to TRBJ1-5; possible D gene TRBD1, 6 bases. V shed 7 bases and J shed 0 bases, with 19 bases lying between them. The germline V gene has CDR1 GTSNPN and CDR2 SVGIG (reference sequence). CDR3 length: 16 residues.

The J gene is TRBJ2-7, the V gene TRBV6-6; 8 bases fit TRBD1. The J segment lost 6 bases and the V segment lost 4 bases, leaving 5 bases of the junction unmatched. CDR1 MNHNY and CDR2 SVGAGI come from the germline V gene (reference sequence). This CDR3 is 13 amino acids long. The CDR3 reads CASSFQGASEQYF. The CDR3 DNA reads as TGTGCCAGCAGTTTTCAGGGGGCGTCCGAGCAGTACTTC.

The CDR3 here is CASSKPSGGPSYEQYF. The CDR3 DNA is TGCGCCAGCAGCAAACCGTCCGGGGGCCCCTCCTACGAGCAGTACTTC. The genes are TRBV4-1 and TRBJ2-7; D is possibly TRBD1 or TRBD2 (6 bases each). Germline V gene sequence: CDR1 MGHRA, CDR2 YSYEKL. Trimming took 5 bases from V and 0 from J, leaving 17 bases between them. There are 16 residues in the CDR3.

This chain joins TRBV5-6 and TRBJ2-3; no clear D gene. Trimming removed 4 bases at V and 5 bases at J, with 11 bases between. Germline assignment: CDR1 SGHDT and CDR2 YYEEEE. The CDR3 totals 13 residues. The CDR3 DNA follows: TGTGCCAGCAGCCCTGCGACCGGAGATACGCAGTATTTT. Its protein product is CASSPATGDTQYF.

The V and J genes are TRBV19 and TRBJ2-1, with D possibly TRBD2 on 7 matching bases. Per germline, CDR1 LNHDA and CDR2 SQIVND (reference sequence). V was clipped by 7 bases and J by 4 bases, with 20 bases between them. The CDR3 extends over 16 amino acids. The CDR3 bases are TGTGCCAGTACCCTAGGGGGGCGGGGGACTTACAATGAGCAGTTCTTC. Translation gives CASTLGGRGTYNEQFF.

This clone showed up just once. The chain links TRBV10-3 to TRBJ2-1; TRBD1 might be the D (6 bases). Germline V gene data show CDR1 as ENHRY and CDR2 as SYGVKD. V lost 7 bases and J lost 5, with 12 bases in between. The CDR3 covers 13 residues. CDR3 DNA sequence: TGTGCCATCAACCTTAACAGGGACAATGAGCAGTTCTTC. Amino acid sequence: CAINLNRDNEQFF.

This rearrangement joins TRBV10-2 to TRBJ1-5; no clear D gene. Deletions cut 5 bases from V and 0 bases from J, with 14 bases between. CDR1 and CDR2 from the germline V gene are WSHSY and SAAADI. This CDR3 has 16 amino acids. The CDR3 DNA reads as TGCGCCAGCAGTCTACTCCCCAGCGATAGCAATCAGCCCCAGCATTTT. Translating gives CASSLLPSDSNQPQHF.

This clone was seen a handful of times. CDR3 in amino acids: CASSSEGPGGEQYF. The CDR3, as DNA: TGCGCCAGCAGCTCGGAGGGCCCCGGGGGCGAGCAGTACTTC. V gene TRBV5-1 combines with J gene TRBJ2-7; the D gene is possibly TRBD2 (6 bases). Trimming removed 3 bases at V and 6 bases at J, with 16 bases between. The CDR3 runs 14 residues. Germline V lookup: CDR1 SGHRS, CDR2 YFSETQ. Together with reference TRBV5-1 and TRBJ2-7, the CDR3 gives the full variable domain: KAGVTQTPRYLIKTRGQQVTLSCSPISGHRSVSWYQQTPGQGLQFLFEYFSETQRNKGNFPGRFSGRQFSNSRSEMNVSTLELGDSALYLCASSSEGPGGEQYFGPGTRLTVT.

The CDR3: CASSLVGSEQYF. CDR3 bases: TGTGCCAGCAGCTTGGTGGGGTCCGAGCAGTACTTC. The chain links TRBV5-4 to TRBJ2-7, with D unclear. Germline V lookup: CDR1 SGHNT, CDR2 YYREEE (reference sequence). V was pared by 0 bases and J by 6 bases, with 7 bases between. This CDR3 region has 12 residues.

This CDR3 reads CASSLAASYGYTF. In DNA, the CDR3 is TGTGCCAGCAGTTTAGCCGCGAGCTATGGCTACACCTTC. This chain links TRBV27 with TRBJ1-2; D ambiguous. Between the trimmed V and J ends, which lost 2 bases and 4 bases, there was a span of 8 bases. The germline V gene has CDR1 MNHEY and CDR2 SMNVEV (reference sequence). The CDR3 loop spans 13 amino acids.

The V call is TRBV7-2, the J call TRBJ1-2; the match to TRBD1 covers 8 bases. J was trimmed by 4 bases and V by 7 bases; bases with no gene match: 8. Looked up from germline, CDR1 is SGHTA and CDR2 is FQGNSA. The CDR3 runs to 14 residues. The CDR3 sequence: CASTQPGQVYGYTF. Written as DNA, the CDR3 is TGTGCCAGCACCCAACCGGGACAGGTCTATGGCTACACCTTC.

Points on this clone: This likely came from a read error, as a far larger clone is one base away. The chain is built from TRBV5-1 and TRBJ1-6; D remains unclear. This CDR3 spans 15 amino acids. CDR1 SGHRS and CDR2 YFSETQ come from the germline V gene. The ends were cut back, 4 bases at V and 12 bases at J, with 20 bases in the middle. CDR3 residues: CASSLRAGNELPLHF. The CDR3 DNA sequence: TGCGCCAGCAGCCTGAGGGCGGGTAACGAGCTACCCCTCCACTTT. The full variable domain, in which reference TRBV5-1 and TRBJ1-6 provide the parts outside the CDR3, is KAGVTQTPRYLIKTRGQQVTLSCSPISGHRSVSWYQQTPGQGLQFLFEYFSETQRNKGNFPGRFSGRQFSNSRSEMNVSTLELGDSALYLCASSLRAGNELPLHFGNGTRLTVT.

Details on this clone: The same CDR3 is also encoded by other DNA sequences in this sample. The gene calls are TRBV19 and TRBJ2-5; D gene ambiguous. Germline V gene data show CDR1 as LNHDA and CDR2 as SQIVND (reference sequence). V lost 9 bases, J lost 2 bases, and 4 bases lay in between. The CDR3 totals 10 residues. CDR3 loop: CASGQETQYF. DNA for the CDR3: TGTGCCAGCGGTCAAGAGACCCAGTACTTC. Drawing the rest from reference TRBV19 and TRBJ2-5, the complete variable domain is DGGITQSPKYLFRKEGQNVTLSCEQNLNHDAMYWYRQDPGQGLRLIYYSQIVNDFQKGDIAEGYSVSREKKESFPLTVTSAQKNPTAFYLCASGQETQYFGPGTRLLVL.

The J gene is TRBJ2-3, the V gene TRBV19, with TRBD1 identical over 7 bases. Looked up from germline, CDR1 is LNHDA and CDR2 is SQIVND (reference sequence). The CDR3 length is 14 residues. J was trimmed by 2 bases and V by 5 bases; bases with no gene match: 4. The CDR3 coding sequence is TGTGCCAGTAGTGTGGGACAGCTCACAGATACGCAGTATTTT. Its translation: CASSVGQLTDTQYF.

The CDR3 DNA reads TGTGCCATCAGCACAGGGGACTTCGGTCAGCCCCAGCATTTT. Translation gives CAISTGDFGQPQHF. The gene calls are TRBV10-3 and TRBJ1-5, with 7 bases identical to TRBD1. Germline CDR1 ENHRY, CDR2 SYGVKD. The CDR3 consists of 14 residues. V dropped 6 bases and J dropped 6; count of bases not matched to a gene: 8.

The CDR3 DNA sequence: TGTGCCAGCAGTAACCCAGAGGGGGGAGCTTTCTTT. Translated, it gives CASSNPEGGAFF. This chain connects TRBV25-1 to TRBJ1-1; D might be TRBD1 (6 bases). V lost 5 bases and J lost 10, with 14 bases in between. The CDR3 has 12 amino acids. The germline V gene encodes CDR1 MGHDK and CDR2 SYGVNS.

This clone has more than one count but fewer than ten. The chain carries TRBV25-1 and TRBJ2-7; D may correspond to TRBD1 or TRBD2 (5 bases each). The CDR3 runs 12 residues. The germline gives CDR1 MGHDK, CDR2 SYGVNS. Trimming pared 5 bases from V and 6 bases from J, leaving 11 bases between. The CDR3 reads CASSTGAREQYF. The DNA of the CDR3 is TGTGCCAGCAGTACCGGGGCGCGCGAGCAGTACTTC.

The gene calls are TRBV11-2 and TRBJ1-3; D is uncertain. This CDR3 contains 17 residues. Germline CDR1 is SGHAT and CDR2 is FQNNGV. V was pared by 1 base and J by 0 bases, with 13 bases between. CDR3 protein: CASSLVSGSASGNTIYF. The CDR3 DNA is TGTGCCAGCAGCTTAGTTTCAGGCAGTGCCTCTGGAAACACCATATATTTT.